The TCR beta chain described here comes from a study of T cell repertoires in cytomegalovirus infection. The wider study: Used in the study were CMV epitopes, some recently identified and HLA-C-restricted, others well-studied and HLA-B-restricted. In public TCR beta signatures, there were indications of both CMV infection and matching HLA type. General study findings and limits: Clonotypes of TCR beta that were HLA-C-restricted and CMV-specific dominated the ex vivo response. Totalled public TCR beta family frequency picked out people who carried CMV plus the relevant HLA.

This CDR3 is built from 15 residues. Germline CDR1 and CDR2: SGHTA and FQGNSA. Deletions cut 0 bases from V and 13 bases from J, with 16 bases between. In its sample, this clonotype was seen many times. Its antigen is not identified. TCRdb reprocessed the reads with MiXCR, giving one entry per CDR3 protein. This repertoire shows around 77,000 distinct CDR3 sequences, approximately 20% found once; its top ten account for approximately 68%. The material was CD8+ T cells from cultured PBMCs, obtained from culture after CMV antigen stimulation. This sequence joins TRBV7-2 and TRBJ1-6; D is possibly TRBD1 (5 bases). This TCR was recovered from a human donor in good health (CMV status not recorded). Some clones in this sample may be carry-over from other donors' samples. The CDR3 DNA follows: TGTGCCAGCAGCTTAGCTTTTAGGGGTAGTGAGCCCCTCCACTTT. It is translated as CASSLAFRGSEPLHF. Together with reference TRBV7-2 and TRBJ1-6, the CDR3 gives the full variable domain: GAGVSQSPSNKVTEKGKDVELRCDPISGHTALYWYRQSLGQGLEFLIYFQGNSAPDKSGLPSDRFSAERTGGSVSTLTIQRTQQEDSAVYLCASSLAFRGSEPLHFGNGTRLTVT.